Many counts were recorded for the clone carrying this T cell receptor (beta chain). The authors ran a second PCR of about 7 to 12 cycles using a sample-barcoded 5' primer and a J-beta primer mix. Using its own MiXCR run on the 5' RACE reads, TCRdb lists one record per CDR3 protein. Altogether 700,000 to 850,000 distinct CDR3 sequences are present, under 40% being singletons, with the ten largest covering over 10%. The entry originates in a study of blood T cells in healthy people across ages. The CDR3 covers 15 residues. Looked up from germline, CDR1 is DFQATT and CDR2 is SNEGSKA (reference sequence). V shed 0 bases, J shed 3 bases, and the junction held 3 bases outside the gene matches.

This chain joins TRBV20-1 and TRBJ2-1; TRBD2 matches 9 bases. The receptor's source is a man in his late teens or twenties in good health. Sequenced sample: blood. The CDR3 DNA follows: TGCAGTGCTAGAGAGGCGGGGGGGATCTACAATGAGCAGTTCTTC. Its translation: CSAREAGGIYNEQFF.